This entry describes one T cell receptor (beta chain). The antigen remains undetermined. Assay used: immunoSEQ multiplex PCR; TCRdb lists only in-frame clones, some missing. The data hold some 150,000 clones, with around 92% observed a single time. This sample was taken from a study of T cell responses to AZD1222 COVID-19 vaccine. Study conclusions and caveats: Females outnumbered males among donors, who were mostly white British; clonal diversity was possibly underestimated. Recipients of two AZD1222 doses showed rising Spike-specific TCR breadth and depth.

Germline V gives CDR1 SGHNT, CDR2 YYREEE (reference sequence). V was pared by 4 bases and J by 5 bases, with 13 bases between. This CDR3 has 14 amino acids. The chain links TRBV5-4 to TRBJ1-3, with a tentative D call TRBD1 (5 bases). This receptor was identified in an adult in good health. Sequenced material: peripheral blood, taken on day 0 of MenACWY control vaccination. The CDR3 loop reads CASSDGQGRNTIYF. DNA for the CDR3: TGTGCCAGCAGCGACGGGCAGGGTAGAAACACCATATATTTT.